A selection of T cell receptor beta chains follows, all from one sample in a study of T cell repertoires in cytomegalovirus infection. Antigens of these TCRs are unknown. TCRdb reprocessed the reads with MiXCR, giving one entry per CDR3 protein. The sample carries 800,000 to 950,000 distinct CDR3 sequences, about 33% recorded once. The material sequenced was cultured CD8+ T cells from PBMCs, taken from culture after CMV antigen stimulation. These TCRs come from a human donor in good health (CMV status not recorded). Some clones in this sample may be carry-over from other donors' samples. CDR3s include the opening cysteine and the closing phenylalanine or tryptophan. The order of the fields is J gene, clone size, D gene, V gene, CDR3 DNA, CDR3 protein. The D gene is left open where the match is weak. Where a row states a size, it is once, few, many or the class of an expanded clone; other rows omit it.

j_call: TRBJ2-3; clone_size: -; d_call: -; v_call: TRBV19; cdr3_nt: TGTGCCAGTAGTATTGATTTAGATACGCAGTATTTT; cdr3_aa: CASSIDLDTQYF
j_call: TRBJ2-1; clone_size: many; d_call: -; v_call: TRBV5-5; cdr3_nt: TGTGCCAGCTTCAGATCCGACAATGAGCAGTTCTTC; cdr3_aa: CASFRSDNEQFF
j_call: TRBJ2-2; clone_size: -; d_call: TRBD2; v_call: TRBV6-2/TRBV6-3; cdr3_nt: TGTGCCAGCAGTTACAGACTAGCGGGGAACACCGGGGAGCTGTTTTTT; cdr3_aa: CASSYRLAGNTGELFF
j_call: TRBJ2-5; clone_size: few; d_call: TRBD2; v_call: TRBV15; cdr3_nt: TGTGCCACCAGCAGAGATAGTGTACTAGCGGGGGTGGAGACCCAGTACTTC; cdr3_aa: CATSRDSVLAGVETQYF
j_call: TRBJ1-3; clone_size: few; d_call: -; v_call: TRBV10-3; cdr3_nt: TGTGCCATCAGTATTTGGGGGGACTCTGGAAACACCATATATTTT; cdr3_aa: CAISIWGDSGNTIYF
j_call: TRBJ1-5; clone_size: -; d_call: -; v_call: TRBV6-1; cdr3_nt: TGTGCCAACAGTAACCGGCCCCAGCATTTT; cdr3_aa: CANSNRPQHF
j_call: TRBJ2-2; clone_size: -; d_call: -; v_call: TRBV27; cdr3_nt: TGTGCCAGCATCGTCGCGGTGAACACCGGGGAGCTGTTTTTT; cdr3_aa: CASIVAVNTGELFF
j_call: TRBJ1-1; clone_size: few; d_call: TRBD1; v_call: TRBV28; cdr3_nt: TGTGCCAGCAGCGGACAGGGGGAGGACACTGAAGCTTTCTTT; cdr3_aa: CASSGQGEDTEAFF
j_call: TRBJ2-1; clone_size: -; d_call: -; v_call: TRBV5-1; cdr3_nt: TGCGCCAGCAGCCTCCTAGGATCCCGCTCCCTTAGCTCCTACAATGAGCAGTTCTTC; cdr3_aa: CASSLLGSRSLSSYNEQFF
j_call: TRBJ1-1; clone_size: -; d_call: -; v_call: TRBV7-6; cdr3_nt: TGTGCCAGCAGCTTACCGTCTGGGGCTATGAACACTGAAGCTTTCTTT; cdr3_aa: CASSLPSGAMNTEAFF
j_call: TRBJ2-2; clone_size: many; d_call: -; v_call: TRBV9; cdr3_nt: TGTGCCAGCAGCCCGCCTTCCGGGGAGCTGTTTTTT; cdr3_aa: CASSPPSGELFF
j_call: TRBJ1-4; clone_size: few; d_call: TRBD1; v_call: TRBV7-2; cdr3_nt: TGTGCCAGCAGTTATACAGGGGAGCCTAATGAAAAACTGTTTTTT; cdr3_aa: CASSYTGEPNEKLFF
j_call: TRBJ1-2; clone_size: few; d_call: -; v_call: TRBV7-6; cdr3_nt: TGTGCCAGCAGCTCAGGCGGGTCTGGCTACACCTTC; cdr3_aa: CASSSGGSGYTF
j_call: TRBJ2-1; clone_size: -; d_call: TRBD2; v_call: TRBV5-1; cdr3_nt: TGCGCCAGCAGCTTTCGCGGGGGGGGACCGAATGAGCAGTTCTTC; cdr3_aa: CASSFRGGGPNEQFF
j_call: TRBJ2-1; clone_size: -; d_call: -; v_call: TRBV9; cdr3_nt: TGTGCCAGCAGCGTAGGGCAGGACCTGAATGAGCAGTTCTTC; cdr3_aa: CASSVGQDLNEQFF
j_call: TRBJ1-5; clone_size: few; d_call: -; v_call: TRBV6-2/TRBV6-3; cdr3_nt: TGTGCCAGCAGTTACTCGACTAATCGGGCATTCGATCAGCCCCAGCATTTT; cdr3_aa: CASSYSTNRAFDQPQHF
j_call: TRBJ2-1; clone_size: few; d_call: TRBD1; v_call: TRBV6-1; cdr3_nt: TGTGCCAGCAGTGAAAGAGGGGGCGCAAGTACTTATGAGCAGTTCTTC; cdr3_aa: CASSERGGASTYEQFF
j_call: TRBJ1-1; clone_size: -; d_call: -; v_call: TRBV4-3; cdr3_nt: TGCGCCAGCAGCCAAGATGAGGACATATACACTGAAGCTTTCTTT; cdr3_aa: CASSQDEDIYTEAFF
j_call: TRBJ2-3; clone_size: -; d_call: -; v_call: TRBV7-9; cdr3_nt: TGTGCCAGCAGCTTAGGAGATCAGGCAGATACGCAGTATTTT; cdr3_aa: CASSLGDQADTQYF
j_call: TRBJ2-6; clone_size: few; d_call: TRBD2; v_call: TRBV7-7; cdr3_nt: TGTGCTAGCAGCTCGTTCCAGGGAGGGGCGAAAGGGGCCAACGTCCTGACTTTC; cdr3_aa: CASSSFQGGAKGANVLTF
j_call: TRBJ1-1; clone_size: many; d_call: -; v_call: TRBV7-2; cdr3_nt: TGTGCCAGCAGCTGGTTGACCGTTGTCGGCACTGAAGCTTTCTTT; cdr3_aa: CASSWLTVVGTEAFF
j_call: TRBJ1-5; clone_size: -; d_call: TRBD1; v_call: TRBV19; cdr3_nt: TGTGCCAGTAGTACCAACAGGGGGTTTGGCAATCAGCCCCAGCATTTT; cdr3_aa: CASSTNRGFGNQPQHF
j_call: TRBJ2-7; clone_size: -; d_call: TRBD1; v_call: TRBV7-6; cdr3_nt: TGTGCCAGCAGCCTGGCGTCCCGGGACAGGAGTGAGCAGTACTTC; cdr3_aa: CASSLASRDRSEQYF
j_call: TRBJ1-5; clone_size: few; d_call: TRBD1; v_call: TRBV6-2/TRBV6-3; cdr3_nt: TGTGCCAGCAGACTCCGGGACAGGGGGTTTAATCAGCCCCAGCATTTT; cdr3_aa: CASRLRDRGFNQPQHF
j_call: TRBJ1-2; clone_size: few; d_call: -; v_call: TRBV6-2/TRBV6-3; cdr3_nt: TGTGCCAGCAGTTACTCGACGGGGGGCAGGGATGGCTACACCTTC; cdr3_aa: CASSYSTGGRDGYTF
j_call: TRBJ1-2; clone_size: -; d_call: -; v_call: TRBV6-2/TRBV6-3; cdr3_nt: TGTGCCAGCAGTTACCCTACCCGGCAACTAAACTATGGCTACACCTTC; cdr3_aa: CASSYPTRQLNYGYTF
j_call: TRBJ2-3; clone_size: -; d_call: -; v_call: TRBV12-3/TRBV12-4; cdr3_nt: TGTGCCAGCCAAAGTGGGGCAGATACGCAGTATTTT; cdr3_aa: CASQSGADTQYF
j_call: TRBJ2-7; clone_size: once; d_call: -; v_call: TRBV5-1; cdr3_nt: TGCGCCAGCAGCTTGGGGTCAGTACCTAGCTCCTACGAGCAGTACTTC; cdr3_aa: CASSLGSVPSSYEQYF
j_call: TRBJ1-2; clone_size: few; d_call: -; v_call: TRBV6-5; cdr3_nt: TGTGCCAGCAGTTACATTGGGGGAGGCTATGGCTACACCTTC; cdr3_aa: CASSYIGGGYGYTF
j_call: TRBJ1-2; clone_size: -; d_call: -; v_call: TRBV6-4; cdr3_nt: TGTGCCAGCAGTGCAAAGGACCGGGGCAGGGCTTTGGGCTACACCTTC; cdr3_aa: CASSAKDRGRALGYTF
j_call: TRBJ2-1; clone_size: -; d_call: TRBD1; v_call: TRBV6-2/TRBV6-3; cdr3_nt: TGTGCCAGCATCGGGACAGGGGACCCTGAGCAGTTCTTC; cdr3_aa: CASIGTGDPEQFF
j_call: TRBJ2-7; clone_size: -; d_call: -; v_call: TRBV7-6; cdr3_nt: TGTGCCAGCAGCCCCTGGGGGGAGGACTACGAGCAGTACTTC; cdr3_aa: CASSPWGEDYEQYF
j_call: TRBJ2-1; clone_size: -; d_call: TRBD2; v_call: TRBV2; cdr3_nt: TGTGCCAGCAGGCCCGGGACTATCGCCAATGAGCAGTTCTTC; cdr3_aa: CASRPGTIANEQFF
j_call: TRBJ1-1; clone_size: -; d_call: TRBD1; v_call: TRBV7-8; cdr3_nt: TGTGCCAGCAGTTTGGGCAGGGGGGACACTGAAGCTTTCTTT; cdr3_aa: CASSLGRGDTEAFF
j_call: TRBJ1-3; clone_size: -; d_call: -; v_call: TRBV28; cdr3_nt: TGTGCCAGCCTCCCCTTTATTGGACGTTCTGGAAACACCATATATTTT; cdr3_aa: CASLPFIGRSGNTIYF
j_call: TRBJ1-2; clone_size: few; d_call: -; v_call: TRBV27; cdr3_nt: TGTGCCAGCAGTTTGGTCGCTAACTATGGCTACACCTTC; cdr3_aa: CASSLVANYGYTF
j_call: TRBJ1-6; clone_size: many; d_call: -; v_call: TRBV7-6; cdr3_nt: TGTGCCAGCAGCGTACAGGGTTCCTATAATTCACCCCTCCACTTT; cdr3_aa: CASSVQGSYNSPLHF